This T cell receptor beta chain is drawn from a study of cytomegalovirus exposure and HLA in healthy donors. In regard to this clone: Its antigen is as yet unknown.

Trimming stripped 3 bases from V and 0 bases from J, with 8 bases between. The V gene's germline CDR1 is LGHNA and CDR2 YSLEER. The CDR3 consists of 15 residues. Study observations and caveats: The listing of 150 to 200 TCR beta chains classed them as cytomegalovirus-associated. TCR clusters originating in the first cohort tended to co-occur in the 100 to 150 validation repertoires, according to a later analysis. Published work reported that the classifier diagnosed cytomegalovirus status with high specificity and sensitivity. Rarity characterized most TCR sequences, yet some public TCRs appeared in many donors.

The protocol was immunoSEQ multiplex PCR, while the TCRdb copy is restricted to in-frame clones and leaves out a portion. Altogether 70,000 or so clones are present, around 95% being singletons, with the ten largest covering roughly 2%. The specimen was PBMCs. This sequence originates from a woman between 18 and 30 years old in good health and CMV-seropositive. This chain connects TRBV4-3 to TRBJ1-4; TRBD1 might be the D (6 bases). The CDR3 DNA is TGCGCCAGCAGCCACAGGGGCTCAACTAATGAAAAACTGTTTTTT. Translated: CASSHRGSTNEKLFF.